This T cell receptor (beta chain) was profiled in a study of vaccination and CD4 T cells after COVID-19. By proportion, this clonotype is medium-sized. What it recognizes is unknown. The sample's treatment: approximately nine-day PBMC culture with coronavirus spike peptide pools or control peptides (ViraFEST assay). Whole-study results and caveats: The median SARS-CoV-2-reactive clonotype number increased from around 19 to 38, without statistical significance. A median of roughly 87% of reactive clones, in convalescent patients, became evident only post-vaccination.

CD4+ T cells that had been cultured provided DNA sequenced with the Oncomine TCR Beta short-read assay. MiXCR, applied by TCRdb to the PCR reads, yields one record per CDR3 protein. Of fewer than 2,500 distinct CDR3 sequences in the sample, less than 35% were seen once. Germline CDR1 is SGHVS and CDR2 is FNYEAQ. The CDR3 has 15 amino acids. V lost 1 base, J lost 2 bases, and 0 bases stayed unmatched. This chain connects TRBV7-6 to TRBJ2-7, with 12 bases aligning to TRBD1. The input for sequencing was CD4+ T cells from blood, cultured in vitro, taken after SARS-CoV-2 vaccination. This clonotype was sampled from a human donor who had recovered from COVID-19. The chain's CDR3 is CASSLGDRGPYEQYF. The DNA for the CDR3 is TGTGCCAGCAGCTTAGGGGACAGGGGGCCCTACGAGCAGTACTTC.